In its sample, the clone carrying this T cell receptor beta chain was seen a few times. The data originate from a study of CD8+CD57+ T cells in acquired aplastic anemia. Germline V CDR1 and CDR2: LNHNV, YYDKDF (reference sequence). Losses at the gene ends were 3 bases for V and 6 bases for J; bases not matched to a gene: 4. This CDR3 is 14 amino acids long. CD8+CD57+ cell expansion had been shown by flow cytometry in patients chosen for sequencing. Severe acquired aplastic anemia was diagnosed in all patients. Investigators profiled TCR beta VDJ and CDR3 from genomic DNA template. From the reads, TCRdb called clonotypes with MiXCR, one entry per CDR3 protein. The sample lists approximately 300,000 distinct CDR3 sequences, 45% to 65% occurring once.

This receptor was taken from a human donor with aplastic anemia. This chain links TRBV15 with TRBJ2-1; 8 bases agree with TRBD1. Material: sorted CD4+, CD8+, or CD8+CD57+ T cells (not recorded which) from PBMCs. The CDR3 DNA reads as TGTGCCACCAGCAGCCAGGACAGGGCCAATGAGCAGTTCTTC. This gives the protein CATSSQDRANEQFF.